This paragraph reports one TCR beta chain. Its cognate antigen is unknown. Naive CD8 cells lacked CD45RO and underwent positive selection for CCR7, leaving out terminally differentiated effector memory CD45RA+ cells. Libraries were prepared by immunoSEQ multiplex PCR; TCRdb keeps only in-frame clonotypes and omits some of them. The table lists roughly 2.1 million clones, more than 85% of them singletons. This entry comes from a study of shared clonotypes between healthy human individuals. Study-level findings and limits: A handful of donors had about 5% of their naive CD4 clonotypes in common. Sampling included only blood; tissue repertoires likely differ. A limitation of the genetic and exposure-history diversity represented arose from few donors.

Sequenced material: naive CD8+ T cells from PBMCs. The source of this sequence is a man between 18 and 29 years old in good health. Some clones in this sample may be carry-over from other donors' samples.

The CDR3: CASTVGTTEAFF. The DNA of the CDR3 is TGTGCCAGTACGGTAGGGACCACTGAAGCTTTCTTT. The chain joins TRBV19 to TRBJ1-1, with D perhaps matching TRBD1 (5 bases). Germline CDR1 is LNHDA and CDR2 is SQIVND (reference sequence). The CDR3 extends over 12 amino acids. V dropped 7 bases and J dropped 4 bases, with 10 bases sitting between them.